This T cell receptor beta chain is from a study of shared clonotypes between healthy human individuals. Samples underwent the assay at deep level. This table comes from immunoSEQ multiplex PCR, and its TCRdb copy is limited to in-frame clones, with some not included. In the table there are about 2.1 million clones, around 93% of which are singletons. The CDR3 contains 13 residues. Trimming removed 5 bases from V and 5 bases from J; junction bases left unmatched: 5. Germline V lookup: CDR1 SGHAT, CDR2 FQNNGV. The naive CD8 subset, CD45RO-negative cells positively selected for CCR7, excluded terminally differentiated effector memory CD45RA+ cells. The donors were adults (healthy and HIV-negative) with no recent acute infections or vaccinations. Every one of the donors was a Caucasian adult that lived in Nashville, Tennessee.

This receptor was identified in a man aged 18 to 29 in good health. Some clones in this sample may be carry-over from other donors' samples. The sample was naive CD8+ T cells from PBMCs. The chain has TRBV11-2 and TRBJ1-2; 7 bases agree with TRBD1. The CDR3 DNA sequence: TGTGCCAGCAGCCAGGGGGAGCTTTATGGCTACACCTTC. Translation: CASSQGELYGYTF.